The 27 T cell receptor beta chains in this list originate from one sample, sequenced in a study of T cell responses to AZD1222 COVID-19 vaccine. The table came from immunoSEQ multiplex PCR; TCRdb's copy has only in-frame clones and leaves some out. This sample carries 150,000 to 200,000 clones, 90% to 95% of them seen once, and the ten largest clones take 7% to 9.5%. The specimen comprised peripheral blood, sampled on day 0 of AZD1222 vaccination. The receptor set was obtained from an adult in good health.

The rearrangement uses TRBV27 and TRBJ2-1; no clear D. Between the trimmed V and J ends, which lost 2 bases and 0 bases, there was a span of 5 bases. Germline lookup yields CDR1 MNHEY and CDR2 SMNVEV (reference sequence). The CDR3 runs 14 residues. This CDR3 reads CASSLIGSYNEQFF. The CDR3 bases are TGTGCCAGCAGTTTAATTGGCTCCTACAATGAGCAGTTCTTC.

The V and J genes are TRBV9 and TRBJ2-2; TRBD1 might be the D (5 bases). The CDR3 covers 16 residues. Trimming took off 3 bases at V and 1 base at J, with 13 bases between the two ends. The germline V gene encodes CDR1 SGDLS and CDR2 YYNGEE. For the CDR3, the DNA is TGTGCCAGCAGCGGGGGCGTCTGGGGGAACACCGGGGAGCTGTTTTTT. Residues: CASSGGVWGNTGELFF.

CDR3: CASSVGSSPLHF. Written as DNA, the CDR3 is TGTGCCAGCAGTGTTGGGAGTTCACCCCTCCACTTT. The chain has TRBV28 and TRBJ1-6, with D hard to call. The CDR3 sequence is 12 residues long. Trimming removed 5 bases at V and 9 bases at J, with 8 bases between. Germline V gives CDR1 MDHEN, CDR2 SYDVKM.

The CDR3: CASSQDIRDRGSETQYF. DNA for the CDR3: TGCGCCAGCAGCCAAGATATTAGGGACAGGGGATCGGAGACCCAGTACTTC. The chain combines TRBV4-3 with TRBJ2-5; 10 nucleotides match TRBD1. The trim removed 0 bases at V and 5 bases at J, leaving 9 bases unmatched. The germline gives CDR1 LGHNA, CDR2 YSLEER. The CDR3 extends over 17 amino acids.

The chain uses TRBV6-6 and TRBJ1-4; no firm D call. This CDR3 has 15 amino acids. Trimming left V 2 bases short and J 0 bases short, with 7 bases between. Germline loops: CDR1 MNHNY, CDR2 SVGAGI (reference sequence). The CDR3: CASSYPGATNEKLFF. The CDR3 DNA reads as TGTGCCAGCAGTTACCCCGGAGCAACTAATGAAAAACTGTTTTTT.

The CDR3 DNA is TGTGCCAGCTCCCTAGGACAGGGGGCGCATGGTCAGCCCCAGCATTTT. Its translation is CASSLGQGAHGQPQHF. This chain links TRBV18 with TRBJ1-5, with 11 bases lining up with TRBD1. The CDR3 length is 16 residues. J was trimmed by 6 bases and V by 6 bases; bases with no gene match: 10. The germline CDR1 and CDR2 sequences are KGHSH and LQKENI. Full variable domain (rest looked up from reference TRBV18 and TRBJ1-5): NAGVMQNPRHLVRRRGQEARLRCSPMKGHSHVYWYRQLPEEGLKFMVYLQKENIIDESGMPKERFSAEFPKEGPSILRIQQVVRGDSAAYFCASSLGQGAHGQPQHFGDGTRLSIL.

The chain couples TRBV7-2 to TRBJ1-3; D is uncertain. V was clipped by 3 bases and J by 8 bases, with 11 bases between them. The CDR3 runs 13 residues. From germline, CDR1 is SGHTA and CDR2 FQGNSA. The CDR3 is CASSFDPRDTIYF. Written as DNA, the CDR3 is TGTGCCAGCAGCTTCGACCCGAGAGACACCATATATTTT. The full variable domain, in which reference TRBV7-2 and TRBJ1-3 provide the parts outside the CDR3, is GAGVSQSPSNKVTEKGKDVELRCDPISGHTALYWYRQSLGQGLEFLIYFQGNSAPDKSGLPSDRFSAERTGGSVSTLTIQRTQQEDSAVYLCASSFDPRDTIYFGEGSWLTVV.

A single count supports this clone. CDR3 sequence (DNA): TGTGCCAGCAGTTGGACGCCAGTAGCCAAAAACATTCAGTACTTC. Translating gives CASSWTPVAKNIQYF. The rearrangement links TRBV6-5 to TRBJ2-4; D remains unclear. CDR3 length equals 15 residues. The V end lost 4 bases, the J end lost 0 bases, and 10 bases lay between the germline ends. Per germline, CDR1 MNHEY and CDR2 SVGAGI.

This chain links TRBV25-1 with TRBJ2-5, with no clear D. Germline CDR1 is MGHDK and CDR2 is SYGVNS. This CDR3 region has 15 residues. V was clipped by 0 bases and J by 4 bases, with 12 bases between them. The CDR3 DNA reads TGTGCCAGCAGTGAATACGAATTGCGCTCAGAGACCCAGTACTTC. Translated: CASSEYELRSETQYF.

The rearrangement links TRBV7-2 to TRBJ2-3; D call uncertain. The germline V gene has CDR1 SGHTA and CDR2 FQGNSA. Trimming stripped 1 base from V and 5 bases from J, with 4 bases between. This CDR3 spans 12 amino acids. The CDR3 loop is CASSLEVDTQYF. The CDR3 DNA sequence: TGTGCCAGCAGCTTAGAAGTAGATACGCAGTATTTT.

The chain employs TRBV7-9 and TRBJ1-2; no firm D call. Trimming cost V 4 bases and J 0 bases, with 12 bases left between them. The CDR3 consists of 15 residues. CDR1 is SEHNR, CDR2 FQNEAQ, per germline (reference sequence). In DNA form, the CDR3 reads TGTGCCAGCAGCTCTGGCGGTGAGACTAACTATGGCTACACCTTC. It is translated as CASSSGGETNYGYTF.

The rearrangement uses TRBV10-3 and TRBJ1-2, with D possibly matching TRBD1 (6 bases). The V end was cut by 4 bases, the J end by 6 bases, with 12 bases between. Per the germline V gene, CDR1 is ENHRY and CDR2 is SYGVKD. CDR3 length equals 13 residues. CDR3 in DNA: TGTGCCATCAGTGGGACAGTTTTCGATGGCTACACCTTC. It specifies CAISGTVFDGYTF.

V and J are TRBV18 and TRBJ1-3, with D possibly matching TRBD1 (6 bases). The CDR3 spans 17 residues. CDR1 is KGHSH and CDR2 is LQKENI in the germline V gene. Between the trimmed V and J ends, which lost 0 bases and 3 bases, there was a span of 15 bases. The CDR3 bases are TGTGCCAGCTCACCACCCGGTTGGAGGGGGAGTGGAAACACCATATATTTT. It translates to CASSPPGWRGSGNTIYF.

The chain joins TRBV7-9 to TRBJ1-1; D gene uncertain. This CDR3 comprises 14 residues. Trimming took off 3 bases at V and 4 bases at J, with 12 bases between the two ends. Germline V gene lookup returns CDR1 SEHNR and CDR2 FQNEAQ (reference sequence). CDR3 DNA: TGTGCCAGCAGCTTCAGAGAAGGGAGCACTGAAGCTTTCTTT. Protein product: CASSFREGSTEAFF.

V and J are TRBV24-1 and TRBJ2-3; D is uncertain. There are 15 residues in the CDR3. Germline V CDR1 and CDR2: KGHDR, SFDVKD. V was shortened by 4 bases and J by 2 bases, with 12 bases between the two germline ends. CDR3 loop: CATSEPVATTDTQYF. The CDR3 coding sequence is TGTGCCACCAGTGAACCCGTTGCGACCACAGATACGCAGTATTTT.

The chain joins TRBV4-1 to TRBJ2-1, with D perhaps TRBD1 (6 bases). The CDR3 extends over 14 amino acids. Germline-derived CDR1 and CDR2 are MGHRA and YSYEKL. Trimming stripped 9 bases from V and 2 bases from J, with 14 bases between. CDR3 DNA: TGCGCCAGTGCCCGGACAGAGACCTACAATGAGCAGTTCTTC. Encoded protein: CASARTETYNEQFF.

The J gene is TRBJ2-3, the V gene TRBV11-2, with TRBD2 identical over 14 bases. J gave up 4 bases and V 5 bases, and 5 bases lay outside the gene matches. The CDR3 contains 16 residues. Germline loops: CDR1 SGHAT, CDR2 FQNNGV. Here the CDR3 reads CASSPGTSGSSDTQYF. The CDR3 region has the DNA TGTGCCAGCAGCCCCGGGACTAGCGGGAGCTCAGATACGCAGTATTTT. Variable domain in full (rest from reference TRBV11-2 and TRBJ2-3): EAGVAQSPRYKIIEKRQSVAFWCNPISGHATLYWYQQILGQGPKLLIQFQNNGVVDDSQLPKDRFSAERLKGVDSTLKIQPAKLEDSAVYLCASSPGTSGSSDTQYFGPGTRLTVL.

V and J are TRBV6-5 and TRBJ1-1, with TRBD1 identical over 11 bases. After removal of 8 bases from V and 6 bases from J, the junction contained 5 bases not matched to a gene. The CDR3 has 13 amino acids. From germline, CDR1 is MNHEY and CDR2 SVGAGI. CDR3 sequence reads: CASEGQGVAEAFF. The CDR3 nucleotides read TGTGCCAGCGAGGGACAGGGGGTCGCTGAAGCTTTCTTT.

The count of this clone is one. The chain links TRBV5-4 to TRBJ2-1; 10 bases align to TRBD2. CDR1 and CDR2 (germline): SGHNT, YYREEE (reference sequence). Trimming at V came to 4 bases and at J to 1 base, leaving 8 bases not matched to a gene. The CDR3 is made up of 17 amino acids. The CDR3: CASSRGLAFGSYNEQFF. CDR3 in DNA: TGTGCCAGCAGCAGGGGACTAGCGTTTGGTTCCTACAATGAGCAGTTCTTC.

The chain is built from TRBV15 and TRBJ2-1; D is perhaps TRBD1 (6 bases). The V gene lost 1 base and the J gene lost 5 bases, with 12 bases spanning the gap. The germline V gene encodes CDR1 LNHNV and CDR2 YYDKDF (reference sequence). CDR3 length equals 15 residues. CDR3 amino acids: CATSRGDTQNNEQFF. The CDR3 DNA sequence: TGTGCCACCAGCAGAGGGGACACCCAAAACAATGAGCAGTTCTTC.

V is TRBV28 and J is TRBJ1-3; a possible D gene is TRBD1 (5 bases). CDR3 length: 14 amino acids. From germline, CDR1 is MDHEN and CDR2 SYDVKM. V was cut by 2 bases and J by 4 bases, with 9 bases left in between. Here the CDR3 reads CASSLQGSGNTIYF. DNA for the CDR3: TGTGCCAGCAGTTTACAGGGATCAGGAAACACCATATATTTT.

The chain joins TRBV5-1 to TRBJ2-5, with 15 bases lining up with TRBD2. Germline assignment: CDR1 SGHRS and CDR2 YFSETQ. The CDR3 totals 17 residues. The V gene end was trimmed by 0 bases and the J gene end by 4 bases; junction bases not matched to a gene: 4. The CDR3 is CASSLGGLAGGPETQYF. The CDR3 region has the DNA TGCGCCAGCAGCTTGGGAGGACTAGCGGGAGGGCCAGAGACCCAGTACTTC.

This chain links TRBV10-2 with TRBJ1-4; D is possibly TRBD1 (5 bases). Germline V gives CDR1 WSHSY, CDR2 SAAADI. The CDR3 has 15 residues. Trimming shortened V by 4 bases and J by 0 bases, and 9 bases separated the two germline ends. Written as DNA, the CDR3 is TGCGCCAGCAGTGGTCAGGGAGCAACTAATGAAAAACTGTTTTTT. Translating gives CASSGQGATNEKLFF.

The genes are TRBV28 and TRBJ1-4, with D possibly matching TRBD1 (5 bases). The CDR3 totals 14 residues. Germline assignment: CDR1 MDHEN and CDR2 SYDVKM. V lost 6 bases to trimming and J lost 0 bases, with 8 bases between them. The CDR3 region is CASSGGSTNEKLFF. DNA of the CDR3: TGTGCCAGCAGCGGGGGTTCAACTAATGAAAAACTGTTTTTT.

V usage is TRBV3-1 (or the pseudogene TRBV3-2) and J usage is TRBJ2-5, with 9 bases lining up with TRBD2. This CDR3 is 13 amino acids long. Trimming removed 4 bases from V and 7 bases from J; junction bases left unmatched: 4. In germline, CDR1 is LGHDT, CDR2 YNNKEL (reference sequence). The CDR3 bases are TGTGCCAGCAGCCCGCGGGAGGGGGTGACCCAGTACTTC. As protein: CASSPREGVTQYF.

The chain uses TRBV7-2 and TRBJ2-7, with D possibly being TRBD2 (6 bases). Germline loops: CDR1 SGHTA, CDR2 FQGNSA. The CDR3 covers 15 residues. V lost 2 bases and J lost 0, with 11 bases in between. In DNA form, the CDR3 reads TGTGCCAGCAGCTTATGGGGCGGGAACTCCTACGAGCAGTACTTC. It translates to CASSLWGGNSYEQYF. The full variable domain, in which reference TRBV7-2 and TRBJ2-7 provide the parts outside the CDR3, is GAGVSQSPSNKVTEKGKDVELRCDPISGHTALYWYRQSLGQGLEFLIYFQGNSAPDKSGLPSDRFSAERTGGSVSTLTIQRTQQEDSAVYLCASSLWGGNSYEQYFGPGTRLTVT.

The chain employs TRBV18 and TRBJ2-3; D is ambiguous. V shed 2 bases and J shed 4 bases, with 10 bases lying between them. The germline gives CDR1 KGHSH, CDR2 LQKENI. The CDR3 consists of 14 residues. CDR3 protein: CASSPTPTPDTQYF. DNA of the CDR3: TGTGCCAGCTCACCAACACCTACCCCAGATACGCAGTATTTT. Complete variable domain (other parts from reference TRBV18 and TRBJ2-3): NAGVMQNPRHLVRRRGQEARLRCSPMKGHSHVYWYRQLPEEGLKFMVYLQKENIIDESGMPKERFSAEFPKEGPSILRIQQVVRGDSAAYFCASSPTPTPDTQYFGPGTRLTVL.